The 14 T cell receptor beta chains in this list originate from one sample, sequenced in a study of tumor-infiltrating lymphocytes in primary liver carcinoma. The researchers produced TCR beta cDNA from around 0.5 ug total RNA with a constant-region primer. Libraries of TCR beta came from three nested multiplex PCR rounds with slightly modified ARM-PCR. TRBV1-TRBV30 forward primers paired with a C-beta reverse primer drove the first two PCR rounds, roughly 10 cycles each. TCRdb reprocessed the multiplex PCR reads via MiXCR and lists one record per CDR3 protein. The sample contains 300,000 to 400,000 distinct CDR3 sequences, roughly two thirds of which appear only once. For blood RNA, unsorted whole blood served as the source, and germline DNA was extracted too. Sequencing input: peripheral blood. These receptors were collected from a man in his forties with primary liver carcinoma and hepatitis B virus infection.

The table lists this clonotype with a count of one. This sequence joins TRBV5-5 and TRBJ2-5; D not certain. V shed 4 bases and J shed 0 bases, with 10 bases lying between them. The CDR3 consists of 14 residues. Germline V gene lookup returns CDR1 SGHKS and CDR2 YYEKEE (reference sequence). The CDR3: CASSPYADQETQYF. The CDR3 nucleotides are TGTGCCAGCAGCCCTTACGCAGACCAAGAGACCCAGTACTTC. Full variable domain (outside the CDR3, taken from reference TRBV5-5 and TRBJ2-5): DAGVTQSPTHLIKTRGQQVTLRCSPISGHKSVSWYQQVLGQGPQFIFQYYEKEERGRGNFPDRFSARQFPNYSSELNVNALLLGDSALYLCASSPYADQETQYFGPGTRLLVL.

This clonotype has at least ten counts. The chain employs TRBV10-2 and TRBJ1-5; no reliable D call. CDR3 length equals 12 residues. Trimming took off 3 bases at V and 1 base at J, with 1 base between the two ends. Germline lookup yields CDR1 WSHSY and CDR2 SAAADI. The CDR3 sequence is CASSDSNQPQHF. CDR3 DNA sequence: TGCGCCAGCAGTGACAGCAATCAGCCCCAGCATTTT.

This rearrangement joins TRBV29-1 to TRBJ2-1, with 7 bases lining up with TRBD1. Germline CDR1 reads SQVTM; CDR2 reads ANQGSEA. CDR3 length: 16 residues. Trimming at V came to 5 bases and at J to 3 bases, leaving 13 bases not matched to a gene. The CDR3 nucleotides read TGCAGCGTTATAGAGTTCTGGGACAGCAGCTACAATGAGCAGTTCTTC. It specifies CSVIEFWDSSYNEQFF.

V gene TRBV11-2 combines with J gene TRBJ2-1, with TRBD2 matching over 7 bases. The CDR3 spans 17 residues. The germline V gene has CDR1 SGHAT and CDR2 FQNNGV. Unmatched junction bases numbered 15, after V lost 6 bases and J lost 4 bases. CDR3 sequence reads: CASRPCRRGGPYNEQFF. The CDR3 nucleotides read TGTGCCAGCAGGCCTTGTCGCCGGGGAGGGCCTTACAATGAGCAGTTCTTC. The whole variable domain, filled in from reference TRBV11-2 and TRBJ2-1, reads EAGVAQSPRYKIIEKRQSVAFWCNPISGHATLYWYQQILGQGPKLLIQFQNNGVVDDSQLPKDRFSAERLKGVDSTLKIQPAKLEDSAVYLCASRPCRRGGPYNEQFFGPGTRLTVL.

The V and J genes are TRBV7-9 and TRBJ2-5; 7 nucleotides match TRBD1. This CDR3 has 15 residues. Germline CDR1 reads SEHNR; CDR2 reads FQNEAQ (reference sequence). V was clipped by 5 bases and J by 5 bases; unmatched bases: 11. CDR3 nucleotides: TGTGCCAGCAGCCCGATCGCGACAGGGCTGGAGACCCAGTACTTC. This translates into CASSPIATGLETQYF. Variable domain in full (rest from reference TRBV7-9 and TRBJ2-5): DTGVSQNPRHKITKRGQNVTFRCDPISEHNRLYWYRQTLGQGPEFLTYFQNEAQLEKSRLLSDRFSAERPKGSFSTLEIQRTEQGDSAMYLCASSPIATGLETQYFGPGTRLLVL.

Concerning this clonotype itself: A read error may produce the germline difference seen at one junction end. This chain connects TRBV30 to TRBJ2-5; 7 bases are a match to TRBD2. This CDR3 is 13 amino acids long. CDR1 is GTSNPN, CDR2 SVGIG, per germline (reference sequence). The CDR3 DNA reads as TGTGTCTGGAATCGCGGGAGAGGGGAGACCCAGTACTTC. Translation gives CVWNRGRGETQYF.

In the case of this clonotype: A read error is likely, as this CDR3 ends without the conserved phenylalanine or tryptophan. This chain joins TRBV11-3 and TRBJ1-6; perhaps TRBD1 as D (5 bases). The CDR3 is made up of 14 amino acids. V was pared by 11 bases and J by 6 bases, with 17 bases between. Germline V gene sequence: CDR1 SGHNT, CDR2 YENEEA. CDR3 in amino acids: CARNEGPLNSPLHL. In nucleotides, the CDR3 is TGTGCCCGAAACGAGGGACCTCTTAATTCACCCCTCCACCTT.

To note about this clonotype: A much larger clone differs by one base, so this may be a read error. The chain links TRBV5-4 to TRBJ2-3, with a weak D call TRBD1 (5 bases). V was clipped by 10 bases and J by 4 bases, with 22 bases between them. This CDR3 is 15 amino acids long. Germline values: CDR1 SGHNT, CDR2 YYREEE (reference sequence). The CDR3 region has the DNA TGTGCCGGTTATGCGGCAGGGAAGACGGCAGATACGCAGTATTTT. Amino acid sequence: CAGYAAGKTADTQYF.

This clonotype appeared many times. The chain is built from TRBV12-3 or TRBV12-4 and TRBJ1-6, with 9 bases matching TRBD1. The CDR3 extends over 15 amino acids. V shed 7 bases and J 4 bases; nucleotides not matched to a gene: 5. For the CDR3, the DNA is TGTGCCAGCACTAGGGACAGGGTGTATAATTCACCCCTCCACTTT. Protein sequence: CASTRDRVYNSPLHF.

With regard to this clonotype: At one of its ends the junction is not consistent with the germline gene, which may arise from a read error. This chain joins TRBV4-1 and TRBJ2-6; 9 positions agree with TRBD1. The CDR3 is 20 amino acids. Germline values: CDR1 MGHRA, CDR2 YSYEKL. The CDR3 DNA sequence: TGTGCCAGCACCCCTGACCTGGGGACAGGGACGTTCTCTGGGGCCAACGTCCTGACTTTC. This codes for CASTPDLGTGTFSGANVLTF.

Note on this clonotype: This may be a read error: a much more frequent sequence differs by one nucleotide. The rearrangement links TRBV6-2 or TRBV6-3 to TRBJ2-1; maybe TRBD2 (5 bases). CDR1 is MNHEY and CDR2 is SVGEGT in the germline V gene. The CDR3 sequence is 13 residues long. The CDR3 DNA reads TGTGCCAGCAGTTACTCGATGGGAGATGAGCTGTTCTTC. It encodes CASSYSMGDELFF.

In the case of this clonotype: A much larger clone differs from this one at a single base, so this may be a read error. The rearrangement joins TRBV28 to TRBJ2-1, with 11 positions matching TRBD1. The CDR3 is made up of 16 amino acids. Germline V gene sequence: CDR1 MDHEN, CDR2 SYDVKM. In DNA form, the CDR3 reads TGTGTCAGCAGTCCCCAACGGACAGGGGGCATTGGTGAGCAGTTCTTC. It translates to CVSSPQRTGGIGEQFF.

CDR3 DNA sequence: TGTGCCAGCAGCTTAAGGGGTCAGGACCAAGAGACCCAGTACTTC. It specifies CASSLRGQDQETQYF. The rearrangement uses TRBV13 and TRBJ2-5; D possibly corresponds to TRBD1 (5 bases). Germline CDR1 reads PRHDT; CDR2 reads FYEKMQ (reference sequence). With 2 bases removed from V and 0 bases from J, the gap between germline ends came to 10 bases. The CDR3 has 15 amino acids.

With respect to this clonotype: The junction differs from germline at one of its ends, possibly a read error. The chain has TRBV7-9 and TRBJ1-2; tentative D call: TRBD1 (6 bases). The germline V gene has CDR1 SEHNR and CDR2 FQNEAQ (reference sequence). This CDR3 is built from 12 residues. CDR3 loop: CTSSLGTGSLAF. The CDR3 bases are TGTACCAGCAGCTTGGGAACAGGGTCCTTGGCCTTC.